This is a list of T cell receptor beta chains from one sample in a study of Graves' ophthalmopathy and Graves' hyperthyroidism. TCRdb re-called the multiplex PCR reads through MiXCR, storing one row per CDR3 protein. The repertoire holds about 390,000 distinct CDR3 sequences, with roughly 15% as singletons. Sequencing was performed on peripheral blood. All receptors come from an adult woman with stable Graves' hyperthyroidism. Each CDR3 is given with its conserved first and last residue. The order of the fields is clone size, V gene, D gene, J gene, CDR3 protein, CDR3 DNA. A D gene is named only where the DNA matches it firmly. The size entry is marked missing in some rows and otherwise reads once, few, many or a size class.

abundance: many; v_gene: TRBV4-2; d_gene: -; j_gene: TRBJ2-2; CDR3aa: CASSQDPAEAWTGELFF; CDR3nt: TGTGCCAGCAGCCAAGATCCCGCCGAAGCCTGGACCGGGGAGCTGTTTTTT
abundance: many; v_gene: TRBV28; d_gene: TRBD1; j_gene: TRBJ1-1; CDR3aa: CASSPPDRGSEAFF; CDR3nt: TGTGCCAGCAGTCCACCGGACAGGGGCTCTGAAGCTTTCTTT
abundance: many; v_gene: TRBV29-1; d_gene: -; j_gene: TRBJ2-7; CDR3aa: CSARGHRYEQYF; CDR3nt: TGCAGCGCCAGGGGACACCGCTACGAGCAGTACTTC
abundance: -; v_gene: TRBV12-3/TRBV12-4; d_gene: TRBD1; j_gene: TRBJ2-7; CDR3aa: CASSLGPGQGPYEQYF; CDR3nt: TGTGCCAGCAGCCTAGGGCCGGGACAGGGGCCCTACGAGCAGTACTTC
abundance: -; v_gene: TRBV12-3/TRBV12-4; d_gene: TRBD2; j_gene: TRBJ2-2; CDR3aa: CASSWRGSGELFF; CDR3nt: TGTGCCAGCAGTTGGCGCGGGAGTGGGGAGCTGTTTTTT
abundance: -; v_gene: TRBV12-5; d_gene: TRBD1; j_gene: TRBJ1-2; CDR3aa: CASSGGFNYGYTF; CDR3nt: TGTGCTAGTTCAGGGGGCTTTAACTATGGCTACACCTTC
abundance: few; v_gene: TRBV7-9; d_gene: -; j_gene: TRBJ2-7; CDR3aa: CASSLGPGLSYEQYF; CDR3nt: TGTGCCAGCAGCTTAGGACCGGGACTCTCCTACGAGCAGTACTTC
abundance: many; v_gene: TRBV27; d_gene: -; j_gene: TRBJ1-1; CDR3aa: CASSLRLENTEAFF; CDR3nt: TGTGCCAGCAGTTTACGGCTGGAGAACACTGAAGCTTTCTTT
abundance: many; v_gene: TRBV29-1; d_gene: TRBD2; j_gene: TRBJ2-7; CDR3aa: CSVGLAGIYEQYF; CDR3nt: TGCAGCGTTGGACTAGCGGGAATCTACGAGCAGTACTTC
abundance: many; v_gene: TRBV27; d_gene: -; j_gene: TRBJ2-7; CDR3aa: CASSLVAAGWSEQYF; CDR3nt: TGTGCCAGCAGTTTAGTAGCGGCCGGATGGTCCGAGCAGTACTTC
abundance: many; v_gene: TRBV27; d_gene: TRBD1; j_gene: TRBJ1-6; CDR3aa: CASSLSGTGVPPLHF; CDR3nt: TGTGCCAGCAGTTTATCGGGGACAGGGGTCCCTCCCCTCCACTTT
abundance: -; v_gene: TRBV20-1; d_gene: -; j_gene: TRBJ1-1; CDR3aa: CSARGQENMNTEAFF; CDR3nt: TGCAGTGCTAGAGGCCAGGAGAACATGAACACTGAAGCTTTCTTT
abundance: many; v_gene: TRBV6-1; d_gene: TRBD1; j_gene: TRBJ2-7; CDR3aa: CASRKTGGRYERYF; CDR3nt: TGTGCCAGCAGAAAAACAGGGGGAAGGTACGAGCGGTACTTC
abundance: many; v_gene: TRBV3-1; d_gene: -; j_gene: TRBJ2-5; CDR3aa: CASSQGFNHPGETQYF; CDR3nt: TGTGCCAGCAGCCAAGGCTTTAACCATCCAGGCGAGACCCAGTACTTC
abundance: many; v_gene: TRBV28; d_gene: -; j_gene: TRBJ2-7; CDR3aa: CASRGSYEQYF; CDR3nt: TGTGCCAGCCGGGGCTCCTACGAGCAGTACTTC
abundance: many; v_gene: TRBV19; d_gene: -; j_gene: TRBJ1-2; CDR3aa: CASSTDSNINYGYTF; CDR3nt: TGTGCCAGTAGTACGGACAGTAATATTAACTATGGCTACACCTTC
abundance: many; v_gene: TRBV27; d_gene: TRBD1; j_gene: TRBJ2-2; CDR3aa: CASRQGAGGELFF; CDR3nt: TGTGCCAGCAGACAGGGGGCAGGCGGGGAGCTGTTTTTT
abundance: many; v_gene: TRBV5-8; d_gene: TRBD2; j_gene: TRBJ2-2; CDR3aa: CASSRGTSGGELFF; CDR3nt: TGTGCCAGCAGCCGCGGGACTAGCGGGGGGGAGCTGTTTTTT
abundance: -; v_gene: TRBV19; d_gene: -; j_gene: TRBJ2-2; CDR3aa: CASSIGETNTGELFF; CDR3nt: TGTGCCAGTAGTATAGGCGAGACGAACACCGGGGAGCTGTTTTTT
abundance: many; v_gene: TRBV28; d_gene: -; j_gene: TRBJ1-2; CDR3aa: CASSLGRRPSPGYTF; CDR3nt: TGTGCCAGCAGTTTAGGAAGGCGCCCCTCCCCTGGCTACACCTTC
abundance: -; v_gene: TRBV5-1; d_gene: TRBD1; j_gene: TRBJ1-1; CDR3aa: CASSLGAGTAYTEAFF; CDR3nt: TGCGCCAGCAGCTTGGGAGCCGGGACAGCATACACTGAAGCTTTCTTT
abundance: many; v_gene: TRBV11-2; d_gene: -; j_gene: TRBJ2-2; CDR3aa: CASSPRLGGELFF; CDR3nt: TGTGCCAGCAGCCCCCGACTAGGCGGGGAGCTGTTTTTT
abundance: many; v_gene: TRBV20-1; d_gene: TRBD1; j_gene: TRBJ2-6; CDR3aa: CSARRTGGGGANVLTF; CDR3nt: TGCAGTGCTAGACGGACAGGGGGCGGTGGGGCCAACGTCCTGACTTTC
abundance: many; v_gene: TRBV6-2/TRBV6-3; d_gene: -; j_gene: TRBJ1-1; CDR3aa: CASLFGGNTEAFF; CDR3nt: TGTGCCAGCCTCTTCGGGGGGAACACTGAAGCTTTCTTT
abundance: once; v_gene: TRBV12-3/TRBV12-4; d_gene: -; j_gene: TRBJ1-1; CDR3aa: CASSNPPQGTEAFF; CDR3nt: TGTGCCAGCAGTAACCCACCGCAGGGGACTGAAGCTTTCTTT
abundance: -; v_gene: TRBV6-1; d_gene: -; j_gene: TRBJ1-2; CDR3aa: CASSSTHYGYTF; CDR3nt: TGTGCCAGCAGCTCCACACACTATGGCTACACCTTC
abundance: many; v_gene: TRBV28; d_gene: -; j_gene: TRBJ2-7; CDR3aa: CASSFSGPTYEQYF; CDR3nt: TGTGCCAGCAGTTTTTCCGGACCGACCTACGAGCAGTACTTC
abundance: -; v_gene: TRBV6-1; d_gene: TRBD1; j_gene: TRBJ1-2; CDR3aa: CASSTAQGNNYGYTF; CDR3nt: TGTGCCAGCAGTACAGCACAGGGGAATAACTATGGCTACACCTTC
abundance: -; v_gene: TRBV20-1; d_gene: -; j_gene: TRBJ1-1; CDR3aa: CSARELEAFF; CDR3nt: TGCAGTGCTAGAGAACTCGAAGCTTTCTTT
abundance: many; v_gene: TRBV14; d_gene: TRBD1; j_gene: TRBJ1-2; CDR3aa: CASSQGTGKGGYAF; CDR3nt: TGTGCCAGCAGCCAAGGGACAGGGAAGGGTGGCTACGCCTTC
abundance: many; v_gene: TRBV28; d_gene: -; j_gene: TRBJ2-5; CDR3aa: CASSLAPPRETQYF; CDR3nt: TGTGCCAGCAGTTTAGCCCCCCCTAGGGAGACCCAGTACTTC
abundance: few; v_gene: TRBV20-1; d_gene: TRBD2; j_gene: TRBJ2-5; CDR3aa: CSASGGGSQETQYF; CDR3nt: TGCAGTGCCAGCGGGGGGGGGAGCCAAGAGACCCAGTACTTC
abundance: -; v_gene: TRBV7-6; d_gene: -; j_gene: TRBJ1-1; CDR3aa: CASSPTVNTEACF; CDR3nt: TGTGCCAGCAGCCCAACAGTGAACACTGAAGCTTGCTTT
abundance: many; v_gene: TRBV12-3/TRBV12-4; d_gene: -; j_gene: TRBJ1-5; CDR3aa: CASSPYLNQPQHF; CDR3nt: TGTGCCAGCAGTCCTTACTTGAATCAGCCCCAGCATTTT
abundance: -; v_gene: TRBV20-1; d_gene: -; j_gene: TRBJ1-5; CDR3aa: CSAGGGDQPQHF; CDR3nt: TGCAGTGCTGGGGGGGGAGATCAGCCCCAGCATTTT
abundance: many; v_gene: TRBV6-2/TRBV6-3; d_gene: -; j_gene: TRBJ2-7; CDR3aa: CASSYAVGYEQYF; CDR3nt: TGTGCCAGCAGTTACGCGGTAGGCTACGAGCAGTACTTC
abundance: many; v_gene: TRBV28; d_gene: -; j_gene: TRBJ1-5; CDR3aa: CASSLWEVTGPQHF; CDR3nt: TGTGCCAGCAGTTTATGGGAGGTGACAGGCCCCCAGCATTTT
abundance: many; v_gene: TRBV29-1; d_gene: -; j_gene: TRBJ1-6; CDR3aa: CSVESQGGDDSPLHF; CDR3nt: TGCAGCGTTGAATCTCAGGGAGGGGATGACTCACCCCTCCACTTT
abundance: -; v_gene: TRBV7-3; d_gene: -; j_gene: TRBJ2-7; CDR3aa: CASSAAEGSEQYF; CDR3nt: TGTGCCAGCAGCGCCGCGGAAGGGTCCGAGCAGTACTTC
abundance: many; v_gene: TRBV29-1; d_gene: TRBD1; j_gene: TRBJ2-5; CDR3aa: CSVQPGQGGYETQYF; CDR3nt: TGCAGCGTCCAGCCGGGACAGGGGGGATATGAGACCCAGTACTTC
abundance: many; v_gene: TRBV2; d_gene: -; j_gene: TRBJ2-7; CDR3aa: CASSVRGDEQYF; CDR3nt: TGTGCCAGCAGTGTTAGAGGGGACGAGCAGTACTTC
abundance: many; v_gene: TRBV24-1; d_gene: -; j_gene: TRBJ2-3; CDR3aa: CATSDSQDTQYF; CDR3nt: TGTGCCACCAGTGATTCCCAAGATACGCAGTACTTT
abundance: many; v_gene: TRBV12-3/TRBV12-4; d_gene: TRBD1; j_gene: TRBJ2-5; CDR3aa: CASSLSRQGLGETQYF; CDR3nt: TGTGCCAGCAGTTTGTCTCGACAGGGATTGGGGGAGACCCAGTACTTC
abundance: few; v_gene: TRBV4-3; d_gene: TRBD1; j_gene: TRBJ1-5; CDR3aa: CASSQDGWTGGNQPQHF; CDR3nt: TGCGCCAGCAGCCAAGATGGTTGGACAGGGGGCAATCAGCCCCAGCATTTT
abundance: -; v_gene: TRBV10-2; d_gene: -; j_gene: TRBJ2-7; CDR3aa: CASSYGRRWAYEQYF; CDR3nt: TGCGCCAGCAGTTACGGACGTCGCTGGGCCTACGAGCAGTACTTC
abundance: -; v_gene: TRBV12-3/TRBV12-4; d_gene: TRBD2; j_gene: TRBJ2-5; CDR3aa: CASRLAGLETQYF; CDR3nt: TGTGCCAGCAGGCTAGCGGGGTTGGAGACCCAGTACTTC
abundance: many; v_gene: TRBV19; d_gene: TRBD1; j_gene: TRBJ2-4; CDR3aa: CASTMTGANIQYF; CDR3nt: TGTGCCAGTACCATGACAGGGGCAAACATTCAGTACTTC
abundance: many; v_gene: TRBV5-1; d_gene: TRBD2; j_gene: TRBJ2-5; CDR3aa: CASSPSGGRETQYF; CDR3nt: TGCGCCAGCAGCCCCTCGGGGGGTCGAGAGACCCAGTACTTC